A selection of T cell receptor beta chains follows, all from one sample in a study of blood T cell repertoires in COVID-19. TCRdb's copy holds only in-frame clones and misses some; the assay was immunoSEQ multiplex PCR. Counted here are 150,000 to 200,000 clones, about 85% occurring once; the ten biggest clones make up around 7%. Sequencing was done on a sample of peripheral blood. These receptor sequences come from a woman at least 80 years old in a cohort sampled during active or convalescent COVID-19. The CDR3 runs from the conserved cysteine through the conserved F or W.

V: TRBV9; CDR3: CASSVGDGTGNQPQHF
V: TRBV7-7; CDR3: CASSLSVGSYNEQFF
V: TRBV10-3; CDR3: CAISEFGGGSYEQYF
V: TRBV5-1; CDR3: CASSPRGQGLFGNTIYF
V: TRBV28; CDR3: CASSGTGPKLSQHF
V: TRBV3-1/TRBV3-2; CDR3: CASSRRTGRKENSPLHF
V: TRBV5-5; CDR3: CASSSGQGALGYTF
V: TRBV6-2/TRBV6-3; CDR3: CASSLTFTGDQPQHF
V: TRBV2; CDR3: CASSGLRESEKLFF
V: TRBV5-1; CDR3: CASSLQGAHDGYTF
V: TRBV6-1; CDR3: CASSGGQGAPNQPQHF
V: TRBV5-6; CDR3: CASSFGREGNTIYF
V: TRBV10-3; CDR3: CAISEGFQVNSPLHF
V: TRBV20-1; CDR3: CSASVDRVLTEAFF
V: TRBV7-2; CDR3: CASSLGQRVYGYTF
V: TRBV5-1; CDR3: CASSLDSLNSPLHF
V: TRBV4-1; CDR3: CASSPDRSGEKLFF
V: TRBV7-2; CDR3: CASSRDRGGDTQYF
V: TRBV27; CDR3: CASIGTGMNTEAFF
V: TRBV19; CDR3: CASSGARGGRGNQPQHF
V: TRBV7-9; CDR3: CASSLGMGRGYTF
V: TRBV5-8; CDR3: CASSADRGSAVSNQPQHF
V: TRBV4-1; CDR3: CASSQTGDHSPLHF
V: TRBV2; CDR3: CASSDENAQHF
V: TRBV28; CDR3: CASTRPTYSNQPQHF
V: TRBV5-5; CDR3: CASSSRTSGSGYEQFF
V: TRBV5-1; CDR3: CASSSPGAVEAFF
V: TRBV5-1; CDR3: CASSLGDSLGEAFF
V: TRBV11-2; CDR3: CASSLDYGGTGYTF
V: TRBV6-5; CDR3: CASSYLLQGAYTEAFF
V: TRBV19; CDR3: CASSSTYRDRKAPNTEAFF
V: TRBV7-2; CDR3: CASSLSSSGAYEQYF
V: TRBV19; CDR3: CASSIRVGSGNTIYF
V: TRBV4-1; CDR3: CASSQGSRPPETQYF
V: TRBV9; CDR3: CASSVEVVRNTDTQYF
V: TRBV13; CDR3: CASSLRVTNSGNTIYF